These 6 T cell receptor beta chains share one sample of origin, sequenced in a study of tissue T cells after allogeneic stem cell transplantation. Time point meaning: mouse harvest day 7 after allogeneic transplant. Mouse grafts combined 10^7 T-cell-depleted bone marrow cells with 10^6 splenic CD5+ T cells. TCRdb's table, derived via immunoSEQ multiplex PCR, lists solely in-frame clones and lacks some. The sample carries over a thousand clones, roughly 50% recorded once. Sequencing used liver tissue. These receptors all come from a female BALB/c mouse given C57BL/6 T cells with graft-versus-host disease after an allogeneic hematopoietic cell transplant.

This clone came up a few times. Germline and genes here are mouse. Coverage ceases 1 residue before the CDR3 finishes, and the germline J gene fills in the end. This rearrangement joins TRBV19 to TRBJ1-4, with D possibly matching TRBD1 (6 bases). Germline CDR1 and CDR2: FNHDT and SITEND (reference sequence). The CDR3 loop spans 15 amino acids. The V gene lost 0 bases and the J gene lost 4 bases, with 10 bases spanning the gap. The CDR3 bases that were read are TGTGCCAGCAGTATAGTCAGGGGAGGCAACGAAAGATTATTT. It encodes CASSIVRGGNERLF. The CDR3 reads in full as CASSIVRGGNERLFF. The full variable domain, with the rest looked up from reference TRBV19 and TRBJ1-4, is GGIITQTPKFLIGQEGQKLTLKCQQNFNHDTMYWYRQDSGKGLRLIYYSITENDLQKGDLSEGYDASREKKSSFSLTVTSAQKNEMAVFLCASSIVRGGNERLFFGHGTKLSVL.

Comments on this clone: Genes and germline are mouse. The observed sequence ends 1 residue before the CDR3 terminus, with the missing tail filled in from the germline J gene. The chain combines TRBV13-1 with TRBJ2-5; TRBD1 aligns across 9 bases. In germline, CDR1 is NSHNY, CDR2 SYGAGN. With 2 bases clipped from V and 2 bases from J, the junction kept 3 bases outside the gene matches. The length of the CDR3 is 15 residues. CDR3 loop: CASSEQGAGQDTQYF. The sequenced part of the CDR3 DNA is TGTGCCAGCAGTGAACAGGGGGCTGGCCAAGACACCCAGTAC.

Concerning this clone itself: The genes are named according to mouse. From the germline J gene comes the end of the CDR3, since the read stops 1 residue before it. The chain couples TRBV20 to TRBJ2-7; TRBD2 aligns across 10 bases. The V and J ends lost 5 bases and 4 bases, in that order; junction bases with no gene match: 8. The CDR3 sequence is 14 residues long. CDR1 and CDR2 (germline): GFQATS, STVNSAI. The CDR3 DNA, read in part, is TGTGGTGCTTCCGACTGGGGGGCCCCTTATGAACAGTAC. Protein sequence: CGASDWGAPYEQY. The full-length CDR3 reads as CGASDWGAPYEQYF.

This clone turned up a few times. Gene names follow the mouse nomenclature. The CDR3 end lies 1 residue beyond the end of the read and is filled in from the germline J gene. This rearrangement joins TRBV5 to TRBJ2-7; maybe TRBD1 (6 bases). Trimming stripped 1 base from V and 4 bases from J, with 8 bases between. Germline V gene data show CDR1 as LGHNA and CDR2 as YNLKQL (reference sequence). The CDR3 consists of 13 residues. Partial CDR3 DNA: TGTGCCAGCAGCCAAGGGACAGAATATGAACAGTAC. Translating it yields CASSQGTEYEQY. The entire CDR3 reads CASSQGTEYEQYF.

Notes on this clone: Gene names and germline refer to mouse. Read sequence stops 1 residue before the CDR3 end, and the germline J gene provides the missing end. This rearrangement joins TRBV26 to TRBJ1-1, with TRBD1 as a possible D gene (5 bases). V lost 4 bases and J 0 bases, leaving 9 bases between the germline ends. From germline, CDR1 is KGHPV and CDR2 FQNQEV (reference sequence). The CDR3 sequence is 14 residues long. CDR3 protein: CASSPTTANTEVFF. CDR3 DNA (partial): TGTGCCAGCAGTCCGACGACAGCAAACACAGAAGTCTTC.

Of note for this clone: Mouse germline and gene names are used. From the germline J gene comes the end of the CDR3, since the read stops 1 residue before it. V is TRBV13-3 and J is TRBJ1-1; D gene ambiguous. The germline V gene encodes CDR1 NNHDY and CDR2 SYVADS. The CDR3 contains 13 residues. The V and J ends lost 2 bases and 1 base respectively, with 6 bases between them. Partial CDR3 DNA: TGTGCCAGCAGTGAAGGCGGAAACACAGAAGTCTTC. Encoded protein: CASSEGGNTEVF. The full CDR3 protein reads CASSEGGNTEVFF.